The clone carrying this TCR beta chain was found many times. The antigen remains unidentified. This record comes from a study of T cells in Graves' hyperthyroidism and ophthalmopathy. CDR3 size: 17 residues. Germline assignment: CDR1 LGHNA and CDR2 YNFKEQ. With 1 base clipped from V and 3 bases from J, the junction kept 9 bases outside the gene matches. Amplified TCR beta CDR3 regions derived from RNA transcripts. First-round RT-PCR with HTBI primers amplified the TCR CDR3 region. TCRdb analysed the multiplex PCR reads with MiXCR anew, one entry per CDR3 protein. The table records about 520,000 distinct CDR3 sequences, around 22% of them present only once. Study conclusions and caveats: Most expanded thyroid clonotypes above 0.001 also appeared in blood. A model of 13 V-J features distinguished ophthalmopathy from stable hyperthyroidism.

PBMCs were collected from an approximately 10 ml volume of fresh peripheral blood. The rearrangement links TRBV4-2 to TRBJ2-7; 10 bases align to TRBD1. Sequencing used blood. The TCR sequence derives from a woman in her thirties with Graves' ophthalmopathy. DNA for the CDR3: TGTGCCAGCAGCCAAGGTCGTGACGGGACAGGGGACTACGAGCAGTACTTC. It translates to CASSQGRDGTGDYEQYF.